Presented here are 27 T cell receptor beta chains from one specimen sequenced in a study of blood T cell repertoires in COVID-19. Sequencing was performed with immunoSEQ multiplex PCR; in TCRdb, only in-frame clones are kept and a portion is missing. This table has about 210,000 clones, approximately 78% appearing once. Sample: peripheral blood. Receptors originate from a woman aged 70-85 years with COVID-19, enrolled during active disease.

V is TRBV19 and J is TRBJ1-2; D perhaps matches TRBD1 (6 bases). V was trimmed by 3 bases and J by 7 bases, leaving 18 bases between them. CDR1 and CDR2 from the germline V gene are LNHDA and SQIVND (reference sequence). This CDR3 is 15 amino acids long. The CDR3 sequence is CASSMRSGVGGGYTF. The DNA of the CDR3 is TGTGCCAGTAGTATGAGATCAGGGGTCGGTGGTGGCTACACCTTC. The complete variable domain, with remaining parts taken from reference TRBV19 and TRBJ1-2, reads DGGITQSPKYLFRKEGQNVTLSCEQNLNHDAMYWYRQDPGQGLRLIYYSQIVNDFQKGDIAEGYSVSREKKESFPLTVTSAQKNPTAFYLCASSMRSGVGGGYTFGSGTRLTVV.

The chain combines TRBV7-8 with TRBJ2-7; tentative D call: TRBD2 (6 bases). V was pared by 5 bases and J by 3 bases, with 11 bases between. The CDR3 consists of 13 residues. Germline lookup yields CDR1 SGHVS and CDR2 FQNEAQ. Written as DNA, the CDR3 is TGTGCCAGCAGCCGGGGACTGGACTACGAGCAGTACTTC. It is translated as CASSRGLDYEQYF.

The chain uses TRBV30 and TRBJ2-1; D is unresolved. The CDR3 is 10 residues long. Per the germline V gene, CDR1 is GTSNPN and CDR2 is SVGIG (reference sequence). V dropped 3 bases and J dropped 10 bases, with 7 bases sitting between them. DNA for the CDR3: TGTGCCTGGAGCAAAACAGAGCAGTTCTTC. Translation gives CAWSKTEQFF.

The chain uses TRBV5-6 and TRBJ2-5; 10 nucleotides align to TRBD2. With 7 bases clipped from V and 9 bases from J, the junction kept 6 bases outside the gene matches. The germline V gene has CDR1 SGHDT and CDR2 YYEEEE. The CDR3 runs 12 residues. The CDR3 region has the DNA TGTGCCAGCGGGCTAGCGGGAGCGTCCCAGTACTTC. Protein: CASGLAGASQYF.

The CDR3 here is CASTLGTSGSPVNEQFF. The CDR3 DNA reads as TGTGCCAGCACCCTCGGGACTAGCGGGTCCCCGGTGAATGAGCAGTTCTTC. The chain combines TRBV25-1 with TRBJ2-1; 12 bases agree with TRBD2. The CDR3 totals 17 residues. Looked up from germline, CDR1 is MGHDK and CDR2 is SYGVNS. With 7 bases clipped from V and 7 bases from J, the junction kept 14 bases outside the gene matches.

V is TRBV2 and J is TRBJ1-1, with D possibly being TRBD1 (5 bases). The germline gives CDR1 SNHLY, CDR2 FYNNEI. This CDR3 comprises 12 residues. V shed 9 bases and J shed 4 bases, with 12 bases lying between them. The CDR3 loop reads CASGQGSTEAFF. The CDR3 DNA reads as TGTGCCAGTGGCCAGGGTAGCACTGAAGCTTTCTTT.

CDR3 region: CASSPGQGGSGELFF. Written as DNA, the CDR3 is TGTGCCAGCAGTCCCGGACAGGGAGGATCCGGGGAGCTGTTTTTT. This chain uses TRBV6-8 with TRBJ2-2, with 8 bases aligning to TRBD1. Germline V CDR1 and CDR2: MNHGY, SAAAGT. The trim removed 5 bases at V and 6 bases at J, leaving 8 bases unmatched. This CDR3 has 15 residues.

The chain carries TRBV5-1 and TRBJ2-7, with 7 bases matching TRBD1. Per the germline V gene, CDR1 is SGHRS and CDR2 is YFSETQ. Trimming at V came to 4 bases and at J to 5 bases, leaving 15 bases not matched to a gene. This CDR3 contains 16 residues. CDR3 residues: CASSQVRIDRENEQYF. Written as DNA, the CDR3 is TGCGCCAGCAGCCAGGTTAGGATCGACAGGGAAAACGAGCAGTACTTC.

The CDR3 DNA sequence: TGCGCCAGCAGCTTGGTTTCAGACTCCTACAATGAGCAGTTCTTC. This sequence encodes CASSLVSDSYNEQFF. J is TRBJ2-1 and V is TRBV5-1; D unclear. V lost 0 bases and J lost 0, with 7 bases in between. This CDR3 region has 15 residues. Germline V gene data show CDR1 as SGHRS and CDR2 as YFSETQ.

V gene TRBV28 combines with J gene TRBJ2-7; no firm D call. The CDR3 sequence is 15 residues long. Germline assignment: CDR1 MDHEN and CDR2 SYDVKM. The V end was cut by 5 bases, the J end by 0 bases, with 14 bases between. The CDR3 here is CASSPQSTGSYEQYF. The CDR3 bases are TGTGCCAGCAGTCCCCAAAGCACGGGCTCCTACGAGCAGTACTTC.

The V call is TRBV24-1, the J call TRBJ2-2; no definite D call. Trimming cost V 0 bases and J 3 bases, with 10 bases left between them. This CDR3 is 16 amino acids long. Germline CDR1 is KGHDR and CDR2 is SFDVKD. CDR3 in DNA: TGTGCCACCAGTGATTTGGATGCTCGCGACACCGGGGAGCTGTTTTTT. Residues: CATSDLDARDTGELFF.

The genes are TRBV7-9 and TRBJ1-5, with a tentative D call TRBD1 (5 bases). The CDR3 totals 15 residues. Germline V gene sequence: CDR1 SEHNR, CDR2 FQNEAQ (reference sequence). V shed 3 bases and J shed 3 bases, with 12 bases lying between them. Written as DNA, the CDR3 is TGTGCCAGCAGCTTTACCGGGGGATCCAATCAGCCCCAGCATTTT. Amino acids: CASSFTGGSNQPQHF.

CDR3 amino acids: CASSVAGQYNSPLHF. Written as DNA, the CDR3 is TGTGCCAGCAGCGTAGCGGGACAGTATAATTCACCCCTCCACTTT. V usage is TRBV9 and J usage is TRBJ1-6; 7 nucleotides match TRBD1. The CDR3 extends over 15 amino acids. The germline V gene has CDR1 SGDLS and CDR2 YYNGEE. The V gene end was trimmed by 0 bases and the J gene end by 4 bases; junction bases not matched to a gene: 1.

This clone was seen only once. The chain uses TRBV30 and TRBJ1-1, with D maybe TRBD1 (6 bases). The V end lost 3 bases, the J end lost 1 base, and 15 bases lay between the germline ends. The CDR3 contains 15 residues. Germline V gene sequence: CDR1 GTSNPN, CDR2 SVGIG (reference sequence). The CDR3 loop reads CAWSIPGQRNTEAFF. CDR3 nucleotide sequence: TGTGCCTGGAGCATACCCGGACAGCGGAACACTGAAGCTTTCTTT.

The chain combines TRBV18 with TRBJ1-2; 7 bases align to TRBD1. The junction had 12 bases not matched to a gene; V was cut back by 4 bases and J by 7 bases. This CDR3 comprises 15 residues. Germline CDR1 and CDR2: KGHSH and LQKENI. The CDR3 bases are TGTGCCAGCTCACGGCAGGGGGACACTCGCTCTGGCTACACCTTC. Protein sequence: CASSRQGDTRSGYTF.

This chain uses TRBV18 with TRBJ1-2, with D perhaps matching TRBD1 (6 bases). This CDR3 is 14 amino acids long. Germline V gene sequence: CDR1 KGHSH, CDR2 LQKENI. V was trimmed by 8 bases and J by 3 bases, leaving 16 bases between them. CDR3 region: CASRNHREDYGYTF. CDR3 coding DNA: TGTGCCAGCCGAAACCACAGGGAAGACTATGGCTACACCTTC.

The J gene is TRBJ1-2, the V gene TRBV18; maybe TRBD1 (5 bases). The V end lost 2 bases, the J end lost 0 bases, and 16 bases lay between the germline ends. Germline CDR1 KGHSH, CDR2 LQKENI. The CDR3 contains 17 residues. The CDR3 here is CASSPIDRLYTNYGYTF. As DNA, the CDR3 is TGTGCCAGCTCACCAATCGACAGACTCTATACTAACTATGGCTACACCTTC. The whole variable domain, filled in from reference TRBV18 and TRBJ1-2, reads NAGVMQNPRHLVRRRGQEARLRCSPMKGHSHVYWYRQLPEEGLKFMVYLQKENIIDESGMPKERFSAEFPKEGPSILRIQQVVRGDSAAYFCASSPIDRLYTNYGYTFGSGTRLTVV.

This chain connects TRBV5-1 to TRBJ2-2; 8 bases match TRBD1. V was clipped by 4 bases and J by 5 bases; unmatched bases: 7. Germline V gene sequence: CDR1 SGHRS, CDR2 YFSETQ. CDR3 length: 15 residues. The CDR3 loop is CASSLRTGSTGELFF. The CDR3 DNA follows: TGCGCCAGCAGCCTGAGGACAGGGAGTACCGGGGAGCTGTTTTTT.

The chain couples TRBV9 to TRBJ1-3; unclear D gene. The germline V gene encodes CDR1 SGDLS and CDR2 YYNGEE. The CDR3 extends over 16 amino acids. Trimming pared 0 bases from V and 3 bases from J, leaving 13 bases between. Here the CDR3 reads CASSVEALRYGNTIYF. The CDR3 DNA sequence: TGTGCCAGCAGCGTAGAAGCCCTACGGTATGGAAACACCATATATTTT.

The V call is TRBV5-8, the J call TRBJ2-6, with D perhaps matching TRBD1 (5 bases). With 2 bases removed from V and 1 base from J, the gap between germline ends came to 7 bases. CDR1 and CDR2 from the germline V gene are SGHTS and YDEGEE. CDR3 length equals 15 residues. CDR3 protein: CASSFDRSGANVLTF. The CDR3 nucleotides read TGTGCCAGCAGCTTTGACAGATCTGGGGCCAACGTCCTGACTTTC.

The CDR3 sequence: CASSLTGDPAYEQYF. Written as DNA, the CDR3 is TGTGCCAGCAGCTTGACGGGGGATCCTGCCTACGAGCAGTACTTC. V usage is TRBV5-6 and J usage is TRBJ2-7, with D possibly being TRBD2 (6 bases). CDR1 is SGHDT, CDR2 YYEEEE, per germline. V lost 1 base to trimming and J lost 2 bases, with 13 bases between them. The length of the CDR3 is 15 residues.

The table lists this clone with a few counts. The chain employs TRBV9 and TRBJ1-1, with 7 bases that match TRBD1. V shed 9 bases and J 1 base; nucleotides not matched to a gene: 6. Looked up from germline, CDR1 is SGDLS and CDR2 is YYNGEE. The CDR3 spans 13 residues. This CDR3 reads CATSRGQNTEAFF. CDR3 nucleotide sequence: TGTGCCACTTCAAGGGGGCAGAACACTGAAGCTTTCTTT.

The V and J genes are TRBV5-1 and TRBJ1-6; D possibly corresponds to TRBD1 (6 bases). There are 13 residues in the CDR3. CDR1 is SGHRS, CDR2 YFSETQ, per germline. Trimming left V 2 bases short and J 10 bases short, with 10 bases between. CDR3 in amino acids: CASSFGQSSPLHF. The CDR3 bases are TGCGCCAGCAGCTTTGGACAGTCGTCACCCCTCCACTTT.

This sequence joins TRBV3-1 (or the pseudogene TRBV3-2) and TRBJ2-7, with 7 bases lining up with TRBD2. Per germline, CDR1 LGHDT and CDR2 YNNKEL (reference sequence). The CDR3 length is 14 residues. Trimming removed 1 base from V and 11 bases from J; junction bases left unmatched: 11. The CDR3, as DNA: TGTGCCAGCAGCCAAGCGAGGGACTACGATAGGGAGTACTTC. The encoded protein is CASSQARDYDREYF.

The V call is TRBV7-2, the J call TRBJ1-2; 9 bases align to TRBD1. V was clipped by 4 bases and J by 2 bases; unmatched bases: 8. CDR3 size: 16 residues. Germline CDR1 reads SGHTA; CDR2 reads FQGNSA. Here the CDR3 DNA reads TGTGCCAGCAGCTCGTATAGGGGACAGGGAAACTATGGCTACACCTTC. This translates into CASSSYRGQGNYGYTF.

The J gene is TRBJ2-3, the V gene TRBV6-2 or TRBV6-3, with 11 bases that match TRBD2. Per the germline V gene, CDR1 is MNHEY and CDR2 is SVGEGT. After removal of 6 bases from V and 2 bases from J, the junction contained 4 bases not matched to a gene. This CDR3 spans 15 amino acids. The DNA of the CDR3 is TGTGCCAGCAGCTTTAGCGGGGGGGACACAGATACGCAGTATTTT. Protein sequence: CASSFSGGDTDTQYF.

The gene calls are TRBV9 and TRBJ1-1; D is perhaps TRBD1 (5 bases). There are 15 residues in the CDR3. Germline loops: CDR1 SGDLS, CDR2 YYNGEE. The V and J ends lost 4 bases and 4 bases respectively, with 17 bases between them. This chain's CDR3 is CASSPSSGRGTEAFF. Here the CDR3 DNA reads TGTGCCAGCAGCCCTTCGTCGGGGAGGGGCACTGAAGCTTTCTTT.